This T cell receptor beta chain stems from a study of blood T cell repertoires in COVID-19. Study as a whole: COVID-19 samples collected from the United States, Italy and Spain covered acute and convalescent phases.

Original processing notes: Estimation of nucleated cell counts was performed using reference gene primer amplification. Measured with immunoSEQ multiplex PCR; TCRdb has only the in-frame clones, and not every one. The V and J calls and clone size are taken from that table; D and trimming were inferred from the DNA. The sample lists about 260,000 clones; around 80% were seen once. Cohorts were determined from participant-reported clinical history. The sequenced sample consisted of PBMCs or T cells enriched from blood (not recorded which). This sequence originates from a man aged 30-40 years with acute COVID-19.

CDR3 DNA sequence: TGTGCCAGCAGCTCCGGTCGTGGAAACACCATATATTTT. Translating gives CASSSGRGNTIYF. V is TRBV11-3 and J is TRBJ1-3; D gene uncertain. Germline values: CDR1 SGHNT, CDR2 YENEEA. The V gene lost 4 bases and the J gene lost 3 bases, with 7 bases spanning the gap. The CDR3 loop spans 13 amino acids. Filled out from reference TRBV11-3 and TRBJ1-3, the complete variable domain reads EAGVVQSPRYKIIEKKQPVAFWCNPISGHNTLYWYLQNLGQGPELLIRYENEEAVDDSQLPKDRFSAERLKGVDSTLKIQPAELGDSAVYLCASSSGRGNTIYFGEGSWLTVV.